The 5 T cell receptor beta chains below come from one sample, sequenced in a study of shared clonotypes between healthy human individuals. Using immunoSEQ multiplex PCR, the repertoire was profiled, and TCRdb retains in-frame clones only, with some absent. The data contain about 470,000 clones, roughly 77% of them singletons. Specimen: PBMCs. All receptors come from a woman in her thirties or forties in good health. Some clones in this sample may be carry-over from other donors' samples.

This chain connects TRBV5-1 to TRBJ2-1, with D possibly being TRBD1 (7 bases). V was pared by 3 bases and J by 12 bases, with 16 bases between. Germline values: CDR1 SGHRS, CDR2 YFSETQ. CDR3 length: 13 amino acids. The CDR3 is CASSSKEGDRQFF. The CDR3 DNA reads TGCGCCAGCAGCTCAAAGGAGGGGGACAGGCAGTTCTTC.

V usage is TRBV6-5 and J usage is TRBJ2-5, with D perhaps TRBD1 or TRBD2 (5 bases each). Germline CDR1 is MNHEY and CDR2 is SVGAGI. The CDR3 length is 13 residues. Trimming shortened V by 6 bases and J by 5 bases, and 13 bases separated the two germline ends. CDR3 region: CASSRGRWETQYF. CDR3 coding DNA: TGTGCCAGCAGCCGGGGCAGATGGGAGACCCAGTACTTC.

In this sample, this clone turned up a few times. Other DNA sequences of this sample code for an identical CDR3. The rearrangement joins TRBV7-9 to TRBJ1-5, with D maybe TRBD1 (5 bases). The CDR3 loop spans 15 amino acids. V was cut by 1 base and J by 2 bases, with 9 bases left in between. Germline CDR1 SEHNR, CDR2 FQNEAQ (reference sequence). This CDR3 is CASSLGTLGNQPQHF. In DNA, the CDR3 is TGTGCCAGCAGCTTAGGGACACTGGGCAATCAGCCCCAGCATTTT.

V gene TRBV11-2 combines with J gene TRBJ2-6; no firm D call. V was pared by 2 bases and J by 2 bases, with 7 bases between. This CDR3 contains 15 residues. Germline V gene sequence: CDR1 SGHAT, CDR2 FQNNGV. The chain's CDR3 is CASSLWGTGANVLTF. For the CDR3, the DNA is TGTGCCAGCAGCTTATGGGGTACTGGGGCCAACGTCCTGACTTTC.

The J gene is TRBJ2-1, the V gene TRBV27, with 10 bases lining up with TRBD2. V lost 7 bases and J lost 1; bases outside the gene matches: 7. The germline gives CDR1 MNHEY, CDR2 SMNVEV (reference sequence). The CDR3 runs 16 residues. The CDR3 protein is CASTTSGIRSYNEQFF. CDR3 sequence (DNA): TGTGCCAGCACCACTAGCGGGATTAGGTCCTACAATGAGCAGTTCTTC.